What follows are 20 T cell receptor beta chains derived from one specimen sequenced in a study of blood T cell repertoires in COVID-19. The data were produced by immunoSEQ multiplex PCR, yet TCRdb's version contains in-frame clones alone and is incomplete. The sample shows fewer than 90,000 clones, about 77% of them seen only once. The specimen sequenced was peripheral blood. The receptors derive from a man in his sixties or seventies with COVID-19, enrolled during active disease.

This rearrangement joins TRBV11-3 to TRBJ2-5; TRBD2 aligns across 12 bases. The junction had 2 bases not matched to a gene; V was cut back by 1 base and J by 5 bases. The length of the CDR3 is 15 residues. Germline CDR1 SGHNT, CDR2 YENEEA. As DNA, the CDR3 is TGTGCCAGCAGCTTAGGGACTAGCGGGACGGAGACCCAGTACTTC. The encoded protein is CASSLGTSGTETQYF. The variable domain in full, with the rest retrieved from reference TRBV11-3 and TRBJ2-5, is EAGVVQSPRYKIIEKKQPVAFWCNPISGHNTLYWYLQNLGQGPELLIRYENEEAVDDSQLPKDRFSAERLKGVDSTLKIQPAELGDSAVYLCASSLGTSGTETQYFGPGTRLLVL.

There are a few counts of this clone. The V call is TRBV7-9, the J call TRBJ2-7, with D maybe TRBD2 (6 bases). The CDR3 totals 16 residues. Germline CDR1 is SEHNR and CDR2 is FQNEAQ (reference sequence). Between the trimmed V and J ends, which lost 1 base and 1 base, there was a span of 14 bases. CDR3 bases: TGTGCCAGCAGCTTAGTTCGGGACTCACCGTCCTACGAGCAGTACTTC. It translates to CASSLVRDSPSYEQYF.

For the CDR3, the DNA is TGTGCCAGCAGCTCAGCTAGCGGGGGGGCGAATAATGAGCAGTTCTTC. This translates into CASSSASGGANNEQFF. The chain joins TRBV7-6 to TRBJ2-1, with 12 bases that match TRBD2. The CDR3 is 16 residues long. In germline, CDR1 is SGHVS, CDR2 FNYEAQ. Losses at the gene ends were 4 bases for V and 7 bases for J; bases not matched to a gene: 8.

The CDR3 region is CASSPTSSGGGQFF. The CDR3 coding sequence is TGTGCCAGCAGTCCAACTTCTAGCGGGGGCGGGCAGTTCTTC. The rearrangement joins TRBV28 to TRBJ2-1; 10 positions agree with TRBD2. The CDR3 is made up of 14 amino acids. The V gene end was trimmed by 5 bases and the J gene end by 12 bases; junction bases not matched to a gene: 10. Germline V gives CDR1 MDHEN, CDR2 SYDVKM.

This clone was picked up a small number of times. V usage is TRBV7-2 and J usage is TRBJ1-5, with TRBD1 matching over 9 bases. The V segment lost 1 base and the J segment 7 bases; nucleotides outside the gene matches: 8. The V gene's germline CDR1 is SGHTA and CDR2 FQGNSA. This CDR3 contains 16 residues. CDR3 residues: CASSLGPQGAVQPQHF. DNA of the CDR3: TGTGCCAGCAGCTTAGGCCCACAGGGGGCAGTGCAGCCCCAGCATTTT.

To note about this clone: This CDR3 is also generated by other DNA sequences in the sample. This chain connects TRBV28 to TRBJ2-2, with D possibly matching TRBD2 (6 bases). The germline V gene has CDR1 MDHEN and CDR2 SYDVKM. This CDR3 region has 14 residues. V shed 6 bases and J shed 1 base, with 9 bases lying between them. CDR3 protein: CASRGGGNTGELFF. CDR3 sequence (DNA): TGTGCCAGCAGGGGGGGAGGGAACACCGGGGAGCTGTTTTTT.

This chain uses TRBV9 with TRBJ1-1, with no clear D. Germline CDR1 is SGDLS and CDR2 is YYNGEE. The V end lost 2 bases, the J end lost 4 bases, and 15 bases lay between the germline ends. This CDR3 comprises 15 residues. CDR3 in DNA: TGTGCCAGCAGCGTCTGGGAAGGAGGCATCACTGAAGCTTTCTTT. As protein: CASSVWEGGITEAFF.

The rearrangement links TRBV9 to TRBJ2-3, with D possibly matching TRBD2 (5 bases). CDR1 is SGDLS and CDR2 is YYNGEE in the germline V gene. The CDR3 extends over 16 amino acids. Trimming shortened V by 0 bases and J by 2 bases, and 13 bases separated the two germline ends. The CDR3 sequence: CASSVGSSGATDTQYF. In DNA form, the CDR3 reads TGTGCCAGCAGCGTAGGGTCAAGCGGTGCCACAGATACGCAGTATTTT.

The chain joins TRBV5-8 to TRBJ1-1; 9 nucleotides align to TRBD1. Germline V gives CDR1 SGHTS, CDR2 YDEGEE. J gave up 6 bases and V 1 base, and 4 bases lay outside the gene matches. This CDR3 is built from 14 residues. The CDR3 loop is CASSLQQGAPEAFF. The CDR3 bases are TGTGCCAGCAGCTTGCAACAGGGGGCACCTGAAGCTTTCTTT. Based on the CDR3 plus reference TRBV5-8 and TRBJ1-1, the full variable domain is EAGVTQSPTHLIKTRGQQATLRCSPISGHTSVYWYQQALGLGLQFLLWYDEGEERNRGNFPPRFSGRQFPNYSSELNVNALELEDSALYLCASSLQQGAPEAFFGQGTRLTVV.

The table lists this clone with a few counts. The J gene is TRBJ2-5, the V gene TRBV25-1, with 7 bases that match TRBD1. V shed 1 base and J 2 bases; nucleotides not matched to a gene: 4. This CDR3 comprises 15 residues. In germline, CDR1 is MGHDK, CDR2 SYGVNS. In DNA form, the CDR3 reads TGTGCCAGCAGTGAATTACAGGGGCCGCAAGAGACCCAGTACTTC. Residues: CASSELQGPQETQYF.

In its sample, this clone was seen a few times. This rearrangement joins TRBV5-1 to TRBJ2-3, with TRBD1 matching over 7 bases. Germline V gene data show CDR1 as SGHRS and CDR2 as YFSETQ. V shed 0 bases, J shed 2 bases, and the junction held 3 bases outside the gene matches. CDR3 size: 15 residues. CDR3 DNA sequence: TGCGCCAGCAGCTTGGCTGGACAGGACACAGATACGCAGTATTTT. Encoded protein: CASSLAGQDTDTQYF. The entire variable domain, with the rest obtained from reference TRBV5-1 and TRBJ2-3, is as follows: KAGVTQTPRYLIKTRGQQVTLSCSPISGHRSVSWYQQTPGQGLQFLFEYFSETQRNKGNFPGRFSGRQFSNSRSEMNVSTLELGDSALYLCASSLAGQDTDTQYFGPGTRLTVL.

J is TRBJ1-5 and V is TRBV2, with unresolved D. CDR3 size: 14 residues. V was cut by 7 bases and J by 7 bases, with 17 bases left in between. CDR1 and CDR2 (germline): SNHLY, FYNNEI. The CDR3 here is CASKSESLRQPQHF. As DNA, the CDR3 is TGTGCCAGCAAGTCCGAGAGTTTAAGACAGCCCCAGCATTTT.

The chain carries TRBV6-2 or TRBV6-3 and TRBJ2-7; 10 bases are a match to TRBD2. The V gene end was trimmed by 5 bases and the J gene end by 3 bases; junction bases not matched to a gene: 13. The length of the CDR3 is 17 residues. Germline V gene lookup returns CDR1 MNHEY and CDR2 SVGEGT. As DNA, the CDR3 is TGTGCCAGCAGTCCCGGGGGGTCGGGACTAGCGAACTACGAGCAGTACTTC. Translated: CASSPGGSGLANYEQYF.

This chain links TRBV15 with TRBJ2-7; D possibly corresponds to TRBD2 (5 bases). Germline V gives CDR1 LNHNV, CDR2 YYDKDF (reference sequence). The CDR3 length is 12 residues. V lost 3 bases and J lost 4, with 7 bases in between. CDR3 nucleotides: TGTGCCACCAGCAGTCGAGGGTACGAGCAGTACTTC. Translating it yields CATSSRGYEQYF. Full variable domain (missing parts from reference TRBV15 and TRBJ2-7): DAMVIQNPRYQVTQFGKPVTLSCSQTLNHNVMYWYQQKSSQAPKLLFHYYDKDFNNEADTPDNFQSRRPNTSFCFLDIRSPGLGDTAMYLCATSSRGYEQYFGPGTRLTVT.

This chain links TRBV5-1 with TRBJ1-6; the match to TRBD1 covers 9 bases. The CDR3 totals 14 residues. Germline V gives CDR1 SGHRS, CDR2 YFSETQ. Unmatched junction bases numbered 4, after V lost 5 bases and J lost 7 bases. DNA for the CDR3: TGCGCCAGCAGACTCGACAGGGGGAATTCACCCCTCCACTTT. Translated, it gives CASRLDRGNSPLHF. The full variable domain, in which reference TRBV5-1 and TRBJ1-6 provide the parts outside the CDR3, is KAGVTQTPRYLIKTRGQQVTLSCSPISGHRSVSWYQQTPGQGLQFLFEYFSETQRNKGNFPGRFSGRQFSNSRSEMNVSTLELGDSALYLCASRLDRGNSPLHFGNGTRLTVT.

This rearrangement joins TRBV10-3 to TRBJ2-1; possibly TRBD2 for D (7 bases). Germline CDR1 is ENHRY and CDR2 is SYGVKD. The CDR3 has 16 residues. The V gene lost 6 bases and the J gene lost 5 bases, with 20 bases spanning the gap. The CDR3 DNA sequence: TGTGCCATCAGGTACTCCGGTGAAGGGGGGGACAATGAGCAGTTCTTC. It translates to CAIRYSGEGGDNEQFF.

The chain carries TRBV4-1 and TRBJ2-7, with 11 bases aligning to TRBD2. Germline CDR1 is MGHRA and CDR2 is YSYEKL. This CDR3 contains 18 residues. V dropped 2 bases and J dropped 1; count of bases not matched to a gene: 10. As DNA, the CDR3 is TGCGCCAGCAGCCAAAGGGCTAGCGGGGGGCCCGATTCCTACGAGCAGTACTTC. Protein: CASSQRASGGPDSYEQYF.

The chain is built from TRBV6-5 and TRBJ1-2; D uncertain. The ends were cut back, 6 bases at V and 2 bases at J, with 13 bases in the middle. The length of the CDR3 is 14 residues. Germline assignment: CDR1 MNHEY and CDR2 SVGAGI. This CDR3 reads CASSSGFGNYGYTF. DNA for the CDR3: TGTGCCAGCAGCTCGGGTTTCGGAAACTATGGCTACACCTTC.

The CDR3 reads CASSQDLEGDEQYF. The CDR3 DNA reads as TGCGCCAGCAGCCAAGATCTCGAGGGGGACGAGCAGTACTTC. This chain connects TRBV4-3 to TRBJ2-7, with a tentative D call TRBD1 (6 bases). Trimming took 0 bases from V and 5 from J, leaving 11 bases between them. The CDR3 sequence is 14 residues long. Germline V gene sequence: CDR1 LGHNA, CDR2 YSLEER.

The chain joins TRBV19 to TRBJ1-5, with 11 bases identical to TRBD1. The junction had 5 bases not matched to a gene; V was cut back by 7 bases and J by 3 bases. This CDR3 is built from 15 residues. Germline assignment: CDR1 LNHDA and CDR2 SQIVND (reference sequence). CDR3 coding DNA: TGTGCCAGTACCAGGACAGGGGGCATCAATCAGCCCCAGCATTTT. Amino acid sequence: CASTRTGGINQPQHF.